This T cell receptor beta chain was identified in a study of cytomegalovirus exposure and HLA in healthy donors. The PCR contained 60 Vbeta and 13 Jbeta primers. TCRdb keeps only in-frame clones here, not all; method: immunoSEQ multiplex PCR. Of 95,000 to 150,000 clones detected, about 10% appear once; the ten largest clones hold 4.5% to 5%. This clone occurred a few times. Trimming removed 0 bases at V and 3 bases at J, with 6 bases between. The germline V gene encodes CDR1 GTSNPN and CDR2 SVGIG (reference sequence). The CDR3 is 13 residues long. Sequencing was carried out using PBMCs. The origin of this receptor is a woman aged 18-29 years in good health and CMV-seropositive. The V gene is TRBV30, the J gene TRBJ1-5, with D unresolved. In nucleotides, the CDR3 is TGTGCCTGGAGTGTTGGCATCAATCAGCCCCAGCATTTT. Protein: CAWSVGINQPQHF.